The entry below describes one TCR beta chain. Its cognate antigen is unknown. Produced via immunoSEQ multiplex PCR; TCRdb's table is partial and in-frame only. Altogether around 3,800 clones are present, 97% being singletons, with the ten largest covering about 1.7%. These data come from a study of blood T cell dynamics during melanoma immunotherapy. Study information: Standard first-line treatment here was pembrolizumab or nivolumab plus ipilimumab in metastatic melanoma. The study, taken as a whole, reports: Among sorted CD8+ subsets, immune-effector cells had the highest clonality and cell-free DNA similarity.

The CDR3 is made up of 14 amino acids. With 8 bases removed from V and 1 base from J, the gap between germline ends came to 15 bases. Germline lookup yields CDR1 SEHNR and CDR2 FQNEAQ (reference sequence). Documented time point: pre-treatment baseline. The gene calls are TRBV7-9 and TRBJ2-7; D not certain. The specimen was effector memory CD8+ T cells from blood, collected from a patient treated with checkpoint blockade. This receptor was taken from a human donor with melanoma. The CDR3 region is CASVRPGASYEQYF. The CDR3 DNA follows: TGTGCCAGCGTCCGGCCAGGTGCTTCCTACGAGCAGTACTTC.